This entry is about one TCR beta chain. This CDR3 region has 14 residues. CDR1 MNHEY and CDR2 SMNVEV come from the germline V gene (reference sequence). The V and J ends lost 5 bases and 0 bases respectively, with 11 bases between them. The sample is drawn from a study of shared clonotypes between healthy human individuals. The protocol was immunoSEQ multiplex PCR, while the TCRdb copy is restricted to in-frame clones and leaves out a portion. Of 2,500,000 or so clones listed, around nine tenths are singletons. Donors comprised only Caucasian adults living in Nashville, Tennessee. The sample consisted of naive CD4+ T cells sorted from blood. Documented subset: CD45RA+ positively selected. The sequence was obtained from a man aged 18 to 29 in good health. The chain couples TRBV27 to TRBJ2-7; no clear D gene. The CDR3 protein is CASSPQLVSYEQYF. CDR3 nucleotide sequence: TGTGCCAGCAGTCCACAACTGGTCTCCTACGAGCAGTACTTC.